The rows below give T cell receptor beta chains drawn from one sample of a study of OX40 agonist ivuxolimab in advanced cancers. Produced via immunoSEQ multiplex PCR; TCRdb's table is partial and in-frame only. Among about 78,000 clones listed, roughly 92% were seen once. The sample in question was CD4+ or CD8+ T cells sorted from blood, obtained in a trial of the OX40 agonist ivuxolimab. Every receptor here comes from an adult with an advanced solid tumor such as melanoma, head and neck, liver or kidney cancer. Each CDR3 is given with its conserved first and last residue. D genes are given only for firm matches. Clone size appears in some rows only: once, few, many, or a class for an expanded clone.

V	D	J	size	DNA	CDR3
TRBV2	-	TRBJ1-1	-	TGTGCCAGCAGGGACAGAGTTATGAACACTGAAGCTTTCTTT	CASRDRVMNTEAFF
TRBV6-6	TRBD2	TRBJ2-7	-	TGTGCCAGCAGTTATCACGGACTAGCGGGGTCCTACGAGCAGTACTTC	CASSYHGLAGSYEQYF
TRBV5-6	TRBD1	TRBJ2-7	-	TGTGCCAGCAGTCGGACAGGGAGCTACGAGCAGTACTTC	CASSRTGSYEQYF
TRBV19	-	TRBJ2-7	once	TGTGCCAGTAGTAATCTGGTGAGGGCCCCCCGGCGGTACTTC	CASSNLVRAPRRYF
TRBV5-1	-	TRBJ1-1	-	TGCGCCAGCAGCGAGGGGGGCACTGAAGCTTTCTTT	CASSEGGTEAFF
TRBV5-1	-	TRBJ2-3	-	TGCGCCAGCCGCCCCCCTTCGAGCTTAGATACGCAGTATTTT	CASRPPSSLDTQYF
TRBV2	TRBD1	TRBJ1-5	once	TGTGCCAGCGGGACAGGGTTAAATCAGCCCCAGCATTTT	CASGTGLNQPQHF
TRBV30	-	TRBJ2-6	few	TGTGGCTACGGGGCCGGGGCCAACGTCCTGACTTTC	CGYGAGANVLTF
TRBV28	-	TRBJ1-4	-	TGTGCCAGCAGTCTCCCGGGCCGAAACAACGAAAAACTGTTTTTT	CASSLPGRNNEKLFF
TRBV5-1	TRBD1	TRBJ1-1	-	TGCGCCAGCAGCCCGGAGGGGACAGGGGTGGCTGAAGCTTTCTTT	CASSPEGTGVAEAFF
TRBV5-4	TRBD1	TRBJ1-1	-	TGTGCCAGCAGCTGGGGACAGGGGATTTTCGCTGAAGCTTTCTTT	CASSWGQGIFAEAFF